A selection of T cell receptor beta chains follows, all from one sample in a study of cytomegalovirus exposure and HLA in healthy donors. Sequenced by immunoSEQ multiplex PCR; TCRdb stores in-frame clones only, minus some. The sample comprises about 180,000 clones, just over 75% of which are singletons, and about 1.5% rests with the top ten. The sequenced material came from PBMCs. These TCRs come from a woman aged 30 to 39 in good health and CMV-seropositive. CDR3s include the opening cysteine and the closing phenylalanine or tryptophan. A D gene is named only where the DNA matches it firmly. Clone size is given for some rows only: seen once, a few or many times, or a class if the clone is expanded.

TRBD1	TRBV15	.	TRBJ2-7	CATSSVPGQYSYEQYF	TGTGCCACCAGCAGTGTTCCGGGACAGTACTCCTACGAGCAGTACTTC
TRBD2	TRBV7-8	.	TRBJ2-1	CASSLDRTSGRSYNEQFF	TGTGCCAGCAGCTTAGACCGGACTAGCGGCAGATCCTACAATGAGCAGTTCTTC
TRBD1	TRBV5-1	.	TRBJ2-1	CASSWGPGQGYDEQFF	TGCGCCAGCAGCTGGGGGCCGGGACAGGGGTACGATGAGCAGTTCTTC
TRBD1	TRBV4-2	.	TRBJ1-1	CASSQEPGQMLGAFF	TGTGCCAGCAGCCAAGAACCGGGACAGATGTTGGGGGCTTTCTTT
TRBD1	TRBV27	.	TRBJ2-6	CASSSFRQGSSSGANVLTF	TGTGCCAGCAGTTCCTTCCGACAGGGTTCAAGCTCTGGGGCCAACGTCCTGACTTTC
.	TRBV6-6	.	TRBJ2-5	CASSQDQETQYF	TGTGCCAGCAGTCAGGACCAAGAGACCCAGTACTTC
.	TRBV7-8	.	TRBJ2-3	CASSSGFSTDTQYF	TGTGCCAGCAGCTCGGGATTCAGCACAGATACGCAGTATTTT
.	TRBV11-3	few	TRBJ2-3	CASSLDLGDTQYF	TGTGCCAGCAGCTTAGATCTCGGGGATACGCAGTATTTT
TRBD1	TRBV7-9	.	TRBJ1-5	CASTSGTGPSNQPQHF	TGTGCCAGCACCTCCGGGACAGGACCTAGCAATCAGCCCCAGCATTTT
TRBD2	TRBV6-1	.	TRBJ2-2	CASSAFLSGRATGELFF	TGTGCCAGCAGTGCTTTCCTCAGCGGGAGGGCTACCGGGGAGCTGTTTTTT
.	TRBV6-1	.	TRBJ2-7	CASMALEGRGAEQYF	TGTGCCAGCATGGCCCTGGAAGGCAGGGGCGCCGAGCAGTACTTC
.	TRBV28	few	TRBJ1-3	CASSSDTYSGNTIYF	TGTGCCAGCAGTTCGGACACTTACTCTGGAAACACCATATATTTT
TRBD1	TRBV27	few	TRBJ1-3	CASSPGTGGPGSGNTIYF	TGTGCCAGTTCCCCCGGGACAGGGGGCCCTGGAAGTGGAAACACCATATATTTT
.	TRBV19	once	TRBJ2-7	CASSLGFAYEQYF	TGTGCCAGTAGCCTGGGCTTTGCCTACGAGCAGTACTTC
.	TRBV28	.	TRBJ1-5	CASSTTGEVVQPQHF	TGTGCCAGCAGTACGACAGGTGAAGTCGTCCAGCCCCAGCATTTT
.	TRBV9	.	TRBJ1-2	CASSVDVSAPGVRGYGYTF	TGTGCCAGCAGCGTAGACGTAAGTGCTCCGGGGGTCAGAGGCTATGGCTACACCTTC
TRBD1	TRBV28	few	TRBJ2-5	CASRPGTGTETQYF	TGTGCCAGCAGGCCCGGGACAGGGACCGAGACCCAGTACTTC
TRBD2	TRBV5-1	.	TRBJ2-1	CASSLSGGTYNEQFF	TGCGCCAGCAGCTTGAGCGGGGGGACCTACAATGAGCAGTTCTTC
TRBD2	TRBV13	.	TRBJ2-7	CASNIRGLAESSYEQYF	TGTGCCAGCAACATAAGGGGACTAGCGGAAAGCTCCTACGAGCAGTACTTC
.	TRBV20-1	.	TRBJ2-7	CSASRYEQYF	TGCAGTGCCTCCCGCTACGAGCAGTACTTC
.	TRBV11-2	.	TRBJ1-1	CASSLDQGIIGNTEAFF	TGTGCCAGCAGCTTAGATCAGGGGATAATAGGGAACACTGAAGCTTTCTTT
.	TRBV2	.	TRBJ2-2	CASSVLNTGELFF	TGTGCCAGCAGTGTTCTGAACACCGGGGAGCTGTTTTTT
TRBD1	TRBV10-2	.	TRBJ1-5	CASNRAGGDQPQHF	TGCGCCAGCAACCGGGCAGGGGGAGATCAGCCCCAGCATTTT
.	TRBV6-1	.	TRBJ1-1	CASSGTWYHPQNMNTEAFF	TGTGCCAGCAGTGGAACCTGGTACCATCCCCAAAACATGAACACTGAAGCTTTCTTT
TRBD1	TRBV5-4	.	TRBJ2-5	CASSTGGQGGETQYF	TGTGCCAGCAGCACGGGGGGACAGGGGGGAGAGACCCAGTACTTC
.	TRBV19	few	TRBJ1-4	CASSIPGANEKLFF	TGTGCCAGTAGTATACCGGGGGCTAATGAAAAACTGTTTTTT
.	TRBV19	.	TRBJ1-5	CASSISDSNQPQHF	TGTGCCAGTAGTATTTCGGACTCGAATCAGCCCCAGCATTTT
TRBD2	TRBV28	.	TRBJ2-2	CASSGVEGGRAGELFF	TGTGCCAGCAGCGGCGTTGAGGGCGGGAGGGCCGGGGAGCTGTTTTTT
.	TRBV6-5	.	TRBJ2-1	CASSYSNLAHEQFF	TGTGCCAGCAGTTACTCGAATTTAGCGCATGAGCAGTTCTTC
TRBD1	TRBV27	.	TRBJ1-2	CASSLSRTGIDGYTF	TGTGCCAGCAGTTTATCTAGGACAGGGATCGATGGCTACACCTTC
TRBD2	TRBV19	few	TRBJ2-1	CASSRKAGGFYNEQFF	TGTGCCAGTAGTAGGAAAGCGGGAGGCTTCTACAATGAGCAGTTCTTC
.	TRBV25-1	.	TRBJ2-7	CASSELKTYEQYF	TGTGCCAGCAGTGAATTAAAAACCTACGAGCAGTACTTC
.	TRBV6-1	.	TRBJ1-1	CASSEFFDISGTEAFF	TGTGCCAGCAGTGAATTTTTCGACATCAGCGGGACTGAAGCTTTCTTT
.	TRBV30	.	TRBJ1-3	CAWSVHAGRIGNTIYF	TGTGCCTGGAGTGTACATGCAGGAAGGATTGGAAACACCATATATTTT
.	TRBV7-6	.	TRBJ1-2	CASSLEAGNGYTF	TGTGCCAGCAGCTTAGAGGCGGGTAACGGCTACACCTTC